The 25 T cell receptor beta chains below come from one sample, sequenced in a study of OX40 agonist ivuxolimab in advanced cancers. Preparation of the library involved the immunoSEQ multiplex PCR assay. TCRdb obtained this table from immuneACCESS and retained in-frame rearrangements with V and J assigned. These tables miss some clones; where compared with another copy, unresolved V genes account for less than half of the shortfall, and the remainder is unexplained. Within this sample are about 12,000 clones, with 90% of them counted one time only. The ten largest clones represent around three quarters of the sample. Here the sequenced sample was CD4+ or CD8+ T cells sorted from blood, taken in a trial of the OX40 agonist ivuxolimab. Receptors were obtained from an adult with an advanced solid tumor such as melanoma, head and neck, liver or kidney cancer.

The chain is built from TRBV2 and TRBJ1-2; D call uncertain. Deletions cut 8 bases from V and 3 bases from J, with 10 bases between. The CDR3 totals 12 residues. The germline V gene has CDR1 SNHLY and CDR2 FYNNEI. CDR3 in amino acids: CASVQADYGYTF. The CDR3 DNA follows: TGTGCCAGCGTCCAGGCGGACTATGGCTACACCTTC.

The chain combines TRBV7-9 with TRBJ2-5; D remains unclear. This CDR3 is built from 15 residues. The germline V gene encodes CDR1 SEHNR and CDR2 FQNEAQ (reference sequence). V was clipped by 6 bases and J by 6 bases, with 20 bases between them. CDR3 sequence: CASSLTRNVGKTQYF. DNA for the CDR3: TGTGCCAGCAGTTTGACCCGGAATGTGGGGAAGACCCAGTACTTC.

This clone was observed a few times. Here the CDR3 DNA reads TGCGCCAGCAGCCGGACAGAACGAAACACTGAAGCTTTCTTT. This gives the protein CASSRTERNTEAFF. The chain couples TRBV4-1 to TRBJ1-1; perhaps TRBD1 as D (6 bases). CDR3 length equals 14 residues. V lost 4 bases, J lost 2 bases, and 11 bases lay in between. The germline CDR1 and CDR2 sequences are MGHRA and YSYEKL.

This clone was detected once. The chain has TRBV7-9 and TRBJ2-4; D is possibly TRBD1 (5 bases). Trimming pared 5 bases from V and 0 bases from J, leaving 14 bases between. The germline CDR1 and CDR2 sequences are SEHNR and FQNEAQ (reference sequence). This CDR3 contains 16 residues. In DNA, the CDR3 is TGTGCCAGCAGCACAACAGGAAATCTAGCCAAAAACATTCAGTACTTC. Its protein is CASSTTGNLAKNIQYF.

The chain couples TRBV19 to TRBJ2-7; TRBD1 aligns across 10 bases. The germline V gene has CDR1 LNHDA and CDR2 SQIVND (reference sequence). The CDR3 is 15 residues long. V shed 1 base and J 5 bases; nucleotides not matched to a gene: 5. The DNA for the CDR3 is TGTGCCAGTAGTATAGCGGGGACAGGGGTCAACGAGCAGTACTTC. Protein: CASSIAGTGVNEQYF.

V gene TRBV6-5 combines with J gene TRBJ1-1; 7 bases match TRBD1. V was pared by 4 bases and J by 2 bases, with 4 bases of the junction left unmatched. Germline CDR1 MNHEY, CDR2 SVGAGI. The CDR3 is 14 residues long. This CDR3 is CASSLTGENTEAFF. As DNA, the CDR3 is TGTGCCAGCAGTTTAACAGGGGAAAACACTGAAGCTTTCTTT.

The rearrangement links TRBV7-2 to TRBJ2-3; the D gene is possibly TRBD1 (6 bases). V lost 6 bases to trimming and J lost 6 bases, with 19 bases between them. Germline loops: CDR1 SGHTA, CDR2 FQGNSA. The CDR3 loop spans 15 amino acids. The CDR3 protein is CASRPSGQTRDTQYF. The CDR3 DNA is TGTGCCAGCAGACCCTCCGGACAGACACGGGATACGCAGTATTTT.

This clone appeared once. V usage is TRBV25-1 and J usage is TRBJ2-2; a weak D match, TRBD1 (6 bases). The CDR3 loop spans 16 amino acids. V lost 4 bases to trimming and J lost 6 bases, with 18 bases between them. CDR1 and CDR2 from the germline V gene are MGHDK and SYGVNS. CDR3 nucleotide sequence: TGTGCCAGCAGTGGGACAGCGTTCGGAAGGGCCGGGGAGCTGTTTTTT. It translates to CASSGTAFGRAGELFF. The variable domain in full, completed from reference TRBV25-1 and TRBJ2-2, reads EADIYQTPRYLVIGTGKKITLECSQTMGHDKMYWYQQDPGMELHLIHYSYGVNSTEKGDLSSESTVSRIRTEHFPLTLESARPSHTSQYLCASSGTAFGRAGELFFGEGSRLTVL.

The CDR3: CASSLVRWTDGYTF. As DNA, the CDR3 is TGTGCCAGCAGCTTAGTGCGGTGGACAGATGGCTACACCTTC. The V gene is TRBV7-9, the J gene TRBJ1-2; possibly TRBD1 for D (6 bases). Trimming removed 1 base from V and 6 bases from J, with 12 bases in between. Germline V gives CDR1 SEHNR, CDR2 FQNEAQ (reference sequence). This CDR3 spans 14 amino acids. Drawing the rest from reference TRBV7-9 and TRBJ1-2, the complete variable domain is DTGVSQNPRHKITKRGQNVTFRCDPISEHNRLYWYRQTLGQGPEFLTYFQNEAQLEKSRLLSDRFSAERPKGSFSTLEIQRTEQGDSAMYLCASSLVRWTDGYTFGSGTRLTVV.

The chain uses TRBV30 and TRBJ1-2; the D is unclear. Trimming stripped 8 bases from V and 2 bases from J, with 12 bases between. Per the germline V gene, CDR1 is GTSNPN and CDR2 is SVGIG (reference sequence). This CDR3 comprises 12 residues. CDR3 in amino acids: CARWTGNYGYTF. CDR3 nucleotides: TGTGCCCGGTGGACGGGGAACTATGGCTACACCTTC.

The chain couples TRBV4-1 to TRBJ1-1; a weak D match, TRBD1 (6 bases). The V gene lost 0 bases and the J gene lost 5 bases, with 13 bases spanning the gap. Germline V gives CDR1 MGHRA, CDR2 YSYEKL. This CDR3 has 15 amino acids. The CDR3, as DNA: TGCGCCAGCAGCCAAGATCAAGGAGGGGGAACTGAAGCTTTCTTT. Translating it yields CASSQDQGGGTEAFF.

The chain has TRBV19 and TRBJ2-7; 11 nucleotides match TRBD1. CDR3 length: 15 amino acids. V lost 5 bases and J lost 0; bases outside the gene matches: 3. Per the germline V gene, CDR1 is LNHDA and CDR2 is SQIVND (reference sequence). The CDR3 here is CASSSGTGGSYEQYF. Written as DNA, the CDR3 is TGTGCCAGTAGTTCCGGGACAGGGGGCTCCTACGAGCAGTACTTC.

V usage is TRBV28 and J usage is TRBJ1-5; D call uncertain. Trimming pared 8 bases from V and 4 bases from J, leaving 15 bases between. This CDR3 is built from 14 residues. The V gene's germline CDR1 is MDHEN and CDR2 SYDVKM. CDR3 sequence reads: CASSLGGKNQPQHF. CDR3 in DNA: TGTGCCAGCTCGTTAGGAGGGAAAAATCAGCCCCAGCATTTT.

CDR3 sequence reads: CSVDAGGYTF. The DNA of the CDR3 is TGCAGCGTTGACGCAGGGGGCTACACCTTC. The rearrangement links TRBV29-1 to TRBJ1-2, with D perhaps TRBD1 (5 bases). This CDR3 is built from 10 residues. From germline, CDR1 is SQVTM and CDR2 ANQGSEA. Trimming removed 3 bases from V and 8 bases from J, with 7 bases in between.

This chain links TRBV19 with TRBJ2-2, with 13 bases that match TRBD2. The V and J ends lost 5 bases and 0 bases, in that order; junction bases with no gene match: 9. This CDR3 has 19 residues. Germline CDR1 is LNHDA and CDR2 is SQIVND (reference sequence). The CDR3 region has the DNA TGTGCCAGTAGTGGACAGACTAGCGGGGGGCTCGCGAACACCGGGGAGCTGTTTTTT. This translates into CASSGQTSGGLANTGELFF.

V gene TRBV9 combines with J gene TRBJ2-6; 8 bases align to TRBD1. The ends lost 3 bases at V and 0 bases at J; junction bases unmatched: 5. The CDR3 has 17 residues. The germline CDR1 and CDR2 sequences are SGDLS and YYNGEE. The CDR3 protein is CASSEGGQGSGANVLTF. DNA of the CDR3: TGTGCCAGCAGCGAGGGTGGACAGGGCTCTGGGGCCAACGTCCTGACTTTC.

The chain couples TRBV7-2 to TRBJ2-7; 9 bases map to TRBD1. V shed 0 bases and J 4 bases; nucleotides not matched to a gene: 13. Germline values: CDR1 SGHTA, CDR2 FQGNSA. The CDR3 runs 18 residues. CDR3: CASSLASFGGDRAYEQYF. The CDR3 nucleotides are TGTGCCAGCAGCTTAGCGTCTTTCGGAGGGGACAGGGCTTACGAGCAGTACTTC.

The rearrangement joins TRBV9 to TRBJ1-2; TRBD1 is a possible D gene (6 bases). This CDR3 is 11 amino acids long. The V gene's germline CDR1 is SGDLS and CDR2 YYNGEE. V lost 4 bases and J 7 bases, leaving 8 bases between the germline ends. Here the CDR3 reads CASSTGLGYTF. In nucleotides, the CDR3 is TGTGCCAGCAGCACAGGGCTTGGCTACACCTTC. Full variable domain (outside the CDR3, taken from reference TRBV9 and TRBJ1-2): DSGVTQTPKHLITATGQRVTLRCSPRSGDLSVYWYQQSLDQGLQFLIQYYNGEERAKGNILERFSAQQFPDLHSELNLSSLELGDSALYFCASSTGLGYTFGSGTRLTVV.

A word on this clone: One junction end does not reproduce the germline sequence, and a read error may be involved. The chain uses TRBV11-3 and TRBJ2-7, with 8 bases lining up with TRBD1. Germline assignment: CDR1 SGHNT and CDR2 YENEEA. This CDR3 contains 15 residues. In DNA form, the CDR3 reads TGCGCCAGCAGCCAAGGAGCCAGGGGGCACTACGAGCAGTACTTC. Residues: CASSQGARGHYEQYF.

The chain couples TRBV7-9 to TRBJ2-7; D possibly corresponds to TRBD2 (6 bases). The CDR3 contains 14 residues. V lost 4 bases, J lost 2 bases, and 12 bases lay in between. Germline-derived CDR1 and CDR2 are SEHNR and FQNEAQ (reference sequence). This CDR3 is CASSSPGVPYEQYF. CDR3 nucleotides: TGTGCCAGCAGCTCCCCGGGAGTGCCCTACGAGCAGTACTTC.

The chain has TRBV4-1 and TRBJ1-2, with D uncertain. V lost 0 bases and J 5 bases, leaving 10 bases between the germline ends. Per the germline V gene, CDR1 is MGHRA and CDR2 is YSYEKL. The CDR3 spans 14 residues. The CDR3 is CASSQDWTEYGYTF. In DNA, the CDR3 is TGCGCCAGCAGCCAAGATTGGACGGAATATGGCTACACCTTC.

The chain combines TRBV30 with TRBJ2-2; the match to TRBD1 covers 9 bases. Trimming cost V 1 base and J 6 bases; bases outside gene matches: 6. This CDR3 has 15 residues. Germline-derived CDR1 and CDR2 are GTSNPN and SVGIG (reference sequence). This CDR3 reads CAWSAPGQGSGELFF. DNA of the CDR3: TGTGCCTGGAGTGCGCCGGGACAGGGTTCCGGGGAGCTGTTTTTT.

The V gene is TRBV29-1, the J gene TRBJ2-7, with TRBD2 matching 11 bases. Germline V gives CDR1 SQVTM, CDR2 ANQGSEA. This CDR3 spans 13 amino acids. V shed 2 bases, J shed 6 bases, and the junction held 3 bases outside the gene matches. The CDR3 reads CSVESLAGGEQYF. CDR3 in DNA: TGCAGCGTTGAATCCCTAGCGGGAGGCGAGCAGTACTTC.

The chain uses TRBV15 and TRBJ2-1; D ambiguous. CDR3 length: 13 amino acids. Trimming removed 0 bases at V and 6 bases at J, with 6 bases between. Germline CDR1 and CDR2: LNHNV and YYDKDF (reference sequence). CDR3 sequence reads: CATSRDSPNEQFF. The DNA of the CDR3 is TGTGCCACCAGCAGAGATTCCCCCAATGAGCAGTTCTTC. Drawing the rest from reference TRBV15 and TRBJ2-1, the complete variable domain is DAMVIQNPRYQVTQFGKPVTLSCSQTLNHNVMYWYQQKSSQAPKLLFHYYDKDFNNEADTPDNFQSRRPNTSFCFLDIRSPGLGDTAMYLCATSRDSPNEQFFGPGTRLTVL.

The chain combines TRBV9 with TRBJ2-5; 8 nucleotides match TRBD2. This CDR3 is 15 amino acids long. V lost 0 bases to trimming and J lost 1 base; unmatched junction nucleotides: 2. Germline-derived CDR1 and CDR2 are SGDLS and YYNGEE. The CDR3 nucleotides are TGTGCCAGCAGCGTAGAGGGGACTAGCCAAGAGACCCAGTACTTC. Translation: CASSVEGTSQETQYF.